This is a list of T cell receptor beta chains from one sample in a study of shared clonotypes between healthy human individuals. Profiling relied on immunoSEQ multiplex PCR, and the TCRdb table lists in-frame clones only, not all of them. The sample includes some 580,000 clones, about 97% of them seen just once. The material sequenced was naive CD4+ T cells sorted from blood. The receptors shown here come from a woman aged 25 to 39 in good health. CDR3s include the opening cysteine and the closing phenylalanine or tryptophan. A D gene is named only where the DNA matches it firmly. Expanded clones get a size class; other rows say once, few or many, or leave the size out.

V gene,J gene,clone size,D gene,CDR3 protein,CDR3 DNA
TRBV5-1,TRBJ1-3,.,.,CASSLTGTGNTIYF,TGCGCCAGCAGCTTGACAGGGACTGGAAACACCATATATTTT
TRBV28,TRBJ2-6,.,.,CASSSASGANVLTF,TGTGCCAGCAGTTCAGCCTCTGGGGCCAACGTCCTGACTTTC
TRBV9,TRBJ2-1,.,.,CASSAGTQGNEQFF,TGTGCCAGCAGCGCCGGGACTCAGGGGAATGAGCAGTTCTTC
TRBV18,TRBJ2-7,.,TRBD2,CASSPALAGEQYF,TGTGCCAGCTCACCAGCACTAGCGGGCGAGCAGTACTTC
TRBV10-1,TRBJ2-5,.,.,CASSGDSETQYF,TGCGCCAGCAGTGGTGATTCAGAGACCCAGTACTTC
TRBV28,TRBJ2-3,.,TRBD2,CASSSPGTSKDTQYF,TGTGCCAGCAGTTCACCCGGGACTAGCAAGGATACGCAGTATTTT
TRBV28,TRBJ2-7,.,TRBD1,CASTPGQGPHEQYF,TGTGCCAGCACCCCCGGACAGGGGCCCCACGAGCAGTACTTC
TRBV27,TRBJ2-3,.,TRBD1,CASSARGQGDTQYF,TGTGCCAGCAGTGCGAGGGGGCAGGGAGATACGCAGTATTTT
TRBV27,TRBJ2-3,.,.,CASSLTAPPDTQYF,TGTGCCAGCAGTTTGACGGCCCCGCCAGATACGCAGTATTTT
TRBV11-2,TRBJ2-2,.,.,CASSPQWTGELFF,TGTGCCAGCAGCCCCCAGTGGACCGGGGAGCTGTTTTTT
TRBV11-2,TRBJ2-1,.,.,CASSPGTGSYNEQFF,TGTGCCAGCAGCCCCGGGACGGGCTCCTACAATGAGCAGTTCTTC
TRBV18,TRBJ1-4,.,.,CASSPPTRTEKLFF,TGTGCCAGCTCACCACCAACCCGGACCGAAAAACTGTTTTTT
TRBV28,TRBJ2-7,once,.,CASSPLGGGGIDEQYF,TGTGCCAGCAGTCCGCTTGGGGGGGGCGGTATCGACGAGCAGTACTTC
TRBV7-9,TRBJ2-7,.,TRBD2,CASCKREGPYEQYF,TGTGCCAGCTGTAAGCGGGAGGGCCCCTACGAGCAGTACTTC
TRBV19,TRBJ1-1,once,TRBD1,CASSFRQGVGHTEAFF,TGTGCCAGTAGTTTCCGACAGGGGGTGGGCCACACTGAAGCTTTCTTT
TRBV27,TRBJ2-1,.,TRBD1,CASSLGTADNEQFF,TGTGCCAGCAGTTTAGGGACAGCTGACAATGAGCAGTTCTTC
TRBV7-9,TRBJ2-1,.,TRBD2,CASSVSGGSYNEQFF,TGTGCCAGCAGCGTTAGCGGGGGCTCCTACAATGAGCAGTTCTTC
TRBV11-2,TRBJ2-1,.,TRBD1,CASSFDRGNYNEQFF,TGTGCCAGCAGCTTTGACAGGGGAAACTACAATGAGCAGTTCTTC
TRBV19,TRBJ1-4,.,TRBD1,CASSTGSAGTEIATNEKLFF,TGTGCCAGTAGTACAGGGAGTGCCGGGACAGAGATTGCAACTAATGAAAAACTGTTTTTT
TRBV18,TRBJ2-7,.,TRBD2,CASSPSWEGRYEQYF,TGTGCCAGCTCACCCTCCTGGGAGGGCCGGTACGAGCAGTACTTC
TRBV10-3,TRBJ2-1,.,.,CAIRTGRNEQFF,TGTGCCATCAGAACAGGGCGGAATGAGCAGTTCTTC
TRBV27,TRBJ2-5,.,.,CASSLSGGRGRSETQYF,TGTGCCAGCAGTTTAAGTGGGGGCCGGGGAAGATCAGAGACCCAGTACTTC
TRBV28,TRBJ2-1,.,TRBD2,CASTHPSGDRAIPPNEQFF,TGTGCCAGCACCCATCCTAGCGGGGACCGGGCCATCCCCCCCAATGAGCAGTTCTTC
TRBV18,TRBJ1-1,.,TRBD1,CASSPRTGGLTEAFF,TGTGCCAGCTCACCTAGGACAGGGGGCTTAACTGAAGCTTTCTTT
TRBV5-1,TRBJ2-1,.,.,CASSVTSDPYNEQFF,TGCGCCAGCAGCGTGACTAGTGACCCCTACAATGAGCAGTTCTTC
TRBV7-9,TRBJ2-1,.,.,CASSSTGNEQFF,TGTGCCAGCAGCTCAACAGGCAATGAGCAGTTCTTC
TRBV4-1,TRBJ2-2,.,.,CASSQVSGAFGELFF,TGCGCCAGCAGCCAAGTTAGCGGAGCGTTCGGGGAGCTGTTTTTT
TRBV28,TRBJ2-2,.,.,CASSLGTYNTGELFF,TGTGCCAGCAGTTTGGGGACTTATAACACCGGGGAGCTGTTTTTT
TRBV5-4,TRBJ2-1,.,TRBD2,CASSPTITSGGEQFF,TGTGCCAGCAGCCCGACTATTACTAGCGGCGGTGAGCAGTTCTTC
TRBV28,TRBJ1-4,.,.,CASSLRVVTNEKLFF,TGTGCCAGCAGTTTAAGGGTGGTGACTAATGAAAAACTGTTTTTT
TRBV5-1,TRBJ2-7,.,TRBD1,CASSLPGTGVHEQYF,TGCGCCAGCAGCTTACCCGGGACAGGGGTACACGAGCAGTACTTC
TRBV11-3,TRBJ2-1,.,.,CASSLWRDPYNEQFF,TGTGCCAGCAGCTTATGGCGGGACCCATACAATGAGCAGTTCTTC
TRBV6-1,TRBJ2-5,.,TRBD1,CASRSGQAAETQYF,TGTGCCAGCAGAAGTGGACAGGCGGCGGAGACCCAGTACTTC
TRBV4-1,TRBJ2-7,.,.,CASSQIGGNHEQYF,TGCGCCAGCAGCCAGATTGGGGGTAACCACGAGCAGTACTTC
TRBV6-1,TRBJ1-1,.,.,CASSARMMVDTEAFF,TGTGCCAGCAGTGCTAGGATGATGGTGGACACTGAAGCTTTCTTT
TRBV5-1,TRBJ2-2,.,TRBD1,CASSSTGGEITGELFF,TGCGCCAGCAGCTCGACAGGGGGCGAGATCACCGGGGAGCTGTTTTTT
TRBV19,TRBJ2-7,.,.,CASSTPGQIYEQYF,TGTGCCAGTAGTACTCCGGGACAAATATACGAGCAGTACTTC
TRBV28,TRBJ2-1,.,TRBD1,CASSRDRVPNEQFF,TGTGCCAGCAGCCGGGACAGGGTCCCTAATGAGCAGTTCTTC
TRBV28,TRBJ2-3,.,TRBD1,CASTLETGLVDTQYF,TGTGCCAGCACCTTGGAGACAGGGTTAGTGGATACGCAGTATTTT
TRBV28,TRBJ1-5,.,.,CASTVFRDQPQHF,TGTGCCAGCACCGTATTCAGGGATCAGCCCCAGCATTTT
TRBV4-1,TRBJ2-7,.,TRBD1,CASSLGQGMGEQYF,TGCGCCAGCAGCCTAGGACAGGGAATGGGCGAGCAGTACTTC
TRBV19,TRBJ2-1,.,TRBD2,CASRTLAGDKYNEQFF,TGTGCCAGTAGAACCTTAGCGGGAGATAAATACAATGAGCAGTTCTTC
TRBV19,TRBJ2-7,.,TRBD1,CASSRDSSYEQYF,TGTGCCAGTAGCAGGGACAGCTCCTACGAGCAGTACTTC
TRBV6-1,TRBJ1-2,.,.,CASNRAGYTF,TGTGCCAGCAACCGGGCGGGCTACACCTTC
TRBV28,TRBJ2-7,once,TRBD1,CASTRIPGQLYEQYF,TGTGCCAGCACCAGGATACCGGGACAGTTATACGAGCAGTACTTC
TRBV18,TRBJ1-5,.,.,CASSPTSTANQPQHF,TGTGCCAGCTCACCAACTTCGACGGCTAATCAGCCCCAGCATTTT
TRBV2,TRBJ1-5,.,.,CASRSGLYSNQPQHF,TGTGCCAGCAGATCAGGACTCTATAGCAATCAGCCCCAGCATTTT
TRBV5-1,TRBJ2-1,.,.,CASSLSGLEYNEQFF,TGCGCCAGCAGCTTGAGTGGTCTCGAATACAATGAGCAGTTCTTC
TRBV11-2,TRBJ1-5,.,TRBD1,CASSPLRDRGINQPQHF,TGTGCCAGCAGCCCTCTACGGGACAGGGGGATAAATCAGCCCCAGCATTTT
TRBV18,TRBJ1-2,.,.,CASSPSHADGRDGYTF,TGTGCCAGCTCACCTTCTCACGCAGACGGGCGGGACGGCTACACCTTC
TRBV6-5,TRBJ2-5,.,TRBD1,CASSGTGAAGETQYF,TGTGCCAGCAGTGGGACAGGGGCTGCGGGAGAGACCCAGTACTTC
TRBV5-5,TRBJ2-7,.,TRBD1,CASSLAATGTYEQYF,TGTGCCAGCAGCTTGGCCGCGACAGGGACCTACGAGCAGTACTTC
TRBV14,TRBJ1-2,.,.,CASSQVGINYGYTF,TGTGCCAGCAGCCAAGTTGGGATTAACTATGGCTACACCTTC
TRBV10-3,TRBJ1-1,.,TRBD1,CAIREGQGAFTEAFF,TGTGCCATCAGAGAGGGACAGGGGGCCTTCACTGAAGCTTTCTTT